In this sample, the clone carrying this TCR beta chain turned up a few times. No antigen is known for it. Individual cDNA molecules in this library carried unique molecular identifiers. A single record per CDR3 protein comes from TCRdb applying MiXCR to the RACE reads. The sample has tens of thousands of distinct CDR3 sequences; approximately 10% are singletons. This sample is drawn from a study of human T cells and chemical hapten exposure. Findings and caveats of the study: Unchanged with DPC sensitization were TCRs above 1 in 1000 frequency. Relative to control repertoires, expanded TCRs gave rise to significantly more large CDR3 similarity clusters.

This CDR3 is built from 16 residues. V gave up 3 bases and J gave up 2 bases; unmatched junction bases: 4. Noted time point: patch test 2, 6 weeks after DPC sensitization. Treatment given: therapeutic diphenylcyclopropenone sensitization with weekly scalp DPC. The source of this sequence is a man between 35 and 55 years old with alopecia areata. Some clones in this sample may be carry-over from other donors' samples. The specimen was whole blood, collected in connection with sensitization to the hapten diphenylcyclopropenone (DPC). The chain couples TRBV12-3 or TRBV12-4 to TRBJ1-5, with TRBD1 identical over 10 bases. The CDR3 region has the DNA TGTGCCAGCAGTTTTGGACAGGGGGAAGGCAATCAGCCCCAGCATTTT. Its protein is CASSFGQGEGNQPQHF.